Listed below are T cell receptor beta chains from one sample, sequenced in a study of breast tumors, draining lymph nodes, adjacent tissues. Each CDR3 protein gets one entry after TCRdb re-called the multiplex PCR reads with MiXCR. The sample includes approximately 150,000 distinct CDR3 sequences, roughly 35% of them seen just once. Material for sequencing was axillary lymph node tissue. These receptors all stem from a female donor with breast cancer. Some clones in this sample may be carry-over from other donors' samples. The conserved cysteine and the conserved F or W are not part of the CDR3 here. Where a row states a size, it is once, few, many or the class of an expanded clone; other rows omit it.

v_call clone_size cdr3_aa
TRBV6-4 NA ASSQKLAGGPTDTQY
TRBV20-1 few SARDFGRGYNEQF
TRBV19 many ASSIDPGGWQPQH
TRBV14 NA ASSQERGFGKLF
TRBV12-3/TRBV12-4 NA ASSHQTVRLF
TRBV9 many ASSVAQGAEGYT
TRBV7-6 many ASSLGRTGTGELF
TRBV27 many ASSLRGHSSYEQY
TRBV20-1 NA SARAYSSFS
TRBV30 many AWSVRGAGNSPLH
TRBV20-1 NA SAIWGVAEQPQH
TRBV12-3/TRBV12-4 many ASRSTQTGELF
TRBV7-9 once ASSPGQGAAGYT
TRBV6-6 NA ASSGRGRNYGYT
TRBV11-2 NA ASSTSGPGLAF
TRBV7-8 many ASSLVVHPPEQF
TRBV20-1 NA SAPRVGGT
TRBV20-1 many SARAGTLQETQY
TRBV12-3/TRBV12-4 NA ASGFEGETQY
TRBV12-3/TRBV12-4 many ASSWVSGGRGTQY
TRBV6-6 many ASSYHTQADEQF
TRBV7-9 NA ASSFYICSAYVGPQETQY
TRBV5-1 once ASSSEVAAFGETQY
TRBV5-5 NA ASSFNYQNNSPLH
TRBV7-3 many ASSWGVGGAWETQY
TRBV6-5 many ASSYSYQGYQETQY
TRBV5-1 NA AGTSGRETQY
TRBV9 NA ASSAQGAIDEQS
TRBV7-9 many ASSFAAGGNTGELF
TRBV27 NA ASSRTNTEAF
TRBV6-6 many AAGVAGGFSSGANVLT
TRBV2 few ASSGDTDTQY
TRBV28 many ASSLLDSGGYT
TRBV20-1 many SARFLAGYNEQF
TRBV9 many ASSVEGGDGYT
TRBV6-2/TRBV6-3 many ASSYADRAGYT
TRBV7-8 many ASSPTGIYGYT
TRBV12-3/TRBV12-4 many ASSRDHPPGELF
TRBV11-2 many ASSSRGRAHTVPNYGYT
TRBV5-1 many ASSTGRGNSPLH
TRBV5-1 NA ASSPVGQSFSEQY